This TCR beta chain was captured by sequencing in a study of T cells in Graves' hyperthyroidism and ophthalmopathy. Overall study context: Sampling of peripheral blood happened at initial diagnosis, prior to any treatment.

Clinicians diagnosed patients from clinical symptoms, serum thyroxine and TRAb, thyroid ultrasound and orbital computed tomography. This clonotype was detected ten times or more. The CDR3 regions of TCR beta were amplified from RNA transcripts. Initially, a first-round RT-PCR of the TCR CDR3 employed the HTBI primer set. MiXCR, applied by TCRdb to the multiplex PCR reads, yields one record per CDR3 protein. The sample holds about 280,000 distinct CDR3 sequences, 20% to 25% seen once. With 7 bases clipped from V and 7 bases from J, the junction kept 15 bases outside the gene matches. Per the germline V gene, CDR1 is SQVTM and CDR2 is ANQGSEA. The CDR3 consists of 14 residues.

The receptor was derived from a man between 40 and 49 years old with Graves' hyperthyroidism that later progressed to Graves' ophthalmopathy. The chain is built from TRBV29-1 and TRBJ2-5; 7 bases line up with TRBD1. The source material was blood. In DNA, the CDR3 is TGCAGCGGCGTGGAGACAGCTCCAGGGGGGACCCAGTACTTC. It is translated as CSGVETAPGGTQYF. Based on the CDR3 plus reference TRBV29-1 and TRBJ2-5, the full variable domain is SAVISQKPSRDICQRGTSLTIQCQVDSQVTMMFWYRQQPGQSLTLIATANQGSEATYESGFVIDKFPISRPNLTFSTLTVSNMSPEDSSIYLCSGVETAPGGTQYFGPGTRLLVL.